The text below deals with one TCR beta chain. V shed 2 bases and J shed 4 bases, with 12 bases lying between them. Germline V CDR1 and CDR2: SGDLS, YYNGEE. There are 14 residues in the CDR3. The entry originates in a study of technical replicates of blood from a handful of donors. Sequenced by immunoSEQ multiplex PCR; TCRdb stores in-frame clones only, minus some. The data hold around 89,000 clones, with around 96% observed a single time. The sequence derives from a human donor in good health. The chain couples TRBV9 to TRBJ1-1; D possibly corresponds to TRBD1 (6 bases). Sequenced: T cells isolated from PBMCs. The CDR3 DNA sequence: TGTGCCAGCAGCGTCGCCAGGGGATTCACTGAAGCTTTCTTT. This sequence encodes CASSVARGFTEAFF.